This T cell receptor (beta chain) emerged from a study of beta chain features in type 1 diabetes. Study results and caveats: Compared to healthy donors, patients appeared to have naive, central memory and Treg TCRB repertoires that were more alike.

All of the isolated RNA was reverse transcribed, so expressed TCRB transcripts were sequenced. The data were produced by immunoSEQ multiplex PCR, yet TCRdb's version contains in-frame clones alone and is incomplete. The data contain fewer than 250,000 clones, over 8.5% of them singletons. Averaging approximately 120 mL, one heparinised blood draw was given by each donor. The authors sorted CD4+ naive, central memory, regulatory and stem cell-like memory cells via CD45RO/CCR7/CD25/CD127/CD95/CD27. This clone was seen only a few times. Its cognate antigen is unknown. Germline CDR1 and CDR2: SGHTA and FQGTGA. V dropped 5 bases and J dropped 7 bases, with 15 bases sitting between them. CDR3 size: 14 residues.

Sequences were obtained from naive CD4+ T cells from blood. V is TRBV7-3 and J is TRBJ2-1, with D unresolved. The receptor comes from a woman in her late teens or twenties in good health. CDR3 DNA: TGTGCCAGCAGCCTCGGCGGAAGCGAGAATGAGCAGTTCTTC. This encodes CASSLGGSENEQFF. The variable domain in full, completed from reference TRBV7-3 and TRBJ2-1, reads GAGVSQTPSNKVTEKGKYVELRCDPISGHTALYWYRQSLGQGPEFLIYFQGTGAADDSGLPNDRFFAVRPEGSVSTLKIQRTERGDSAVYLCASSLGGSENEQFFGPGTRLTVL.